The 13 T cell receptor beta chains presented below share a single source sample, sequenced in a study of shared clonotypes between healthy human individuals. TCRdb keeps only in-frame clones here, not all; method: immunoSEQ multiplex PCR. The sample lists hundreds of thousands of clones; less than 98% were seen once. Sample: naive CD4+ T cells sorted from blood. Subset given: CD45RA+ positively selected. The receptors were sampled from a woman aged 30 to 39 in good health.

The genes are TRBV28 and TRBJ2-7; D is perhaps TRBD2 (6 bases). With 2 bases removed from V and 0 bases from J, the gap between germline ends came to 14 bases. The CDR3 runs 16 residues. Germline CDR1 MDHEN, CDR2 SYDVKM. CDR3: CASSLEAAGSSYEQYF. In DNA, the CDR3 is TGTGCCAGCAGTTTAGAGGCGGCGGGGAGCTCCTACGAGCAGTACTTC.

The gene calls are TRBV9 and TRBJ2-5; D is uncertain. The end of the DNA aligns better with TRBJ2-7, so the J call may be wrong. Per the germline V gene, CDR1 is SGDLS and CDR2 is YYNGEE. The CDR3 contains 15 residues. CDR3 sequence reads: CASSVAGGEVDEQYF. The CDR3 nucleotides read TGTGCCAGCAGCGTAGCTGGTGGAGAAGTCGACGAGCAGTACTTC.

The rearrangement links TRBV5-5 to TRBJ1-1; no clear D. Per the germline V gene, CDR1 is SGHKS and CDR2 is YYEKEE (reference sequence). The V and J ends lost 5 bases and 2 bases respectively, with 1 base between them. The CDR3 is 10 amino acids. In DNA form, the CDR3 reads TGTGCCAGCAGAAACACTGAAGCTTTCTTT. Residues: CASRNTEAFF.

This chain connects TRBV7-8 to TRBJ2-2; D tentatively reads TRBD1 or TRBD2 (5 bases each). The CDR3 runs to 14 residues. The germline V gene encodes CDR1 SGHVS and CDR2 FQNEAQ. Trimming cost V 0 bases and J 8 bases, with 10 bases left between them. The CDR3: CASSLAGVTGELFF. Here the CDR3 DNA reads TGTGCCAGCAGCTTAGCGGGGGTTACGGGGGAGCTGTTTTTT.

This clone came up once. The chain carries TRBV5-4 and TRBJ2-1; D perhaps matches TRBD2 (6 bases). The CDR3 has 13 residues. Germline CDR1 SGHNT, CDR2 YYREEE (reference sequence). Trimming removed 5 bases at V and 9 bases at J, with 15 bases between. CDR3 nucleotide sequence: TGTGCCAGCAGGGGCCCCCTAGCGACTGAGCAGTTCTTC. Amino acid sequence: CASRGPLATEQFF.

The chain uses TRBV5-1 and TRBJ2-7, with D possibly TRBD2 on 5 matching bases. CDR3 length equals 14 residues. Germline V gene lookup returns CDR1 SGHRS and CDR2 YFSETQ. Trimming removed 0 bases at V and 4 bases at J, with 11 bases between. The CDR3 coding sequence is TGCGCCAGCAGCTTGGGAGGTAGCGAGTACGAGCAGTACTTC. Its translation: CASSLGGSEYEQYF.

The rearrangement links TRBV19 to TRBJ2-2, with 7 nucleotides matching TRBD1. The CDR3 covers 15 residues. V dropped 3 bases and J dropped 5; count of bases not matched to a gene: 6. CDR1 LNHDA and CDR2 SQIVND come from the germline V gene (reference sequence). For the CDR3, the DNA is TGTGCCAGTAGTATCCGGGACAGCGAGACCGGGGAGCTGTTTTTT. It encodes CASSIRDSETGELFF.

The chain is built from TRBV7-9 and TRBJ2-1; 9 bases line up with TRBD2. Germline CDR1 reads SEHNR; CDR2 reads FQNEAQ (reference sequence). V lost 5 bases and J lost 8; bases outside the gene matches: 10. The CDR3 contains 15 residues. The CDR3 bases are TGTGCCAGCAGCGTACTAGCGGGCGGCCCCCATGAGCAGTTCTTC. This gives the protein CASSVLAGGPHEQFF.

This chain links TRBV9 with TRBJ1-2, with 8 bases aligning to TRBD1. With V trimmed by 2 bases and J by 5 bases, 8 bases remained unmatched. The CDR3 is 15 amino acids. Germline V gives CDR1 SGDLS, CDR2 YYNGEE. This chain's CDR3 is CASSVRPGQGYGYTF. The CDR3 DNA is TGTGCCAGCAGCGTCCGACCCGGACAGGGATATGGCTACACCTTC.

The genes are TRBV25-1 and TRBJ1-2; D gene unclear. Germline V gene lookup returns CDR1 MGHDK and CDR2 SYGVNS. Trimming removed 4 bases at V and 8 bases at J, with 11 bases between. The CDR3 covers 12 residues. The CDR3, as DNA: TGTGCCAGCAGTGTGGGGATAGGAGGCTACACCTTC. Its translation: CASSVGIGGYTF.

In the case of this clone: This CDR3 is also generated by other DNA sequences in the sample. This chain links TRBV5-1 with TRBJ2-7; 12 bases match TRBD2. CDR3 length equals 15 residues. Trimming cost V 0 bases and J 3 bases; bases outside gene matches: 1. Germline V gives CDR1 SGHRS, CDR2 YFSETQ. The CDR3 bases are TGCGCCAGCAGCTTGGGACTAGCGGGAGTCTACGAGCAGTACTTC. Its protein is CASSLGLAGVYEQYF. Variable domain in full (rest from reference TRBV5-1 and TRBJ2-7): KAGVTQTPRYLIKTRGQQVTLSCSPISGHRSVSWYQQTPGQGLQFLFEYFSETQRNKGNFPGRFSGRQFSNSRSEMNVSTLELGDSALYLCASSLGLAGVYEQYFGPGTRLTVT.

The J gene is TRBJ1-2, the V gene TRBV28, with D hard to call. In germline, CDR1 is MDHEN, CDR2 SYDVKM. This CDR3 is built from 15 residues. V was shortened by 5 bases and J by 0 bases, with 13 bases between the two germline ends. CDR3 loop: CASSPSGGPNYGYTF. As DNA, the CDR3 is TGTGCCAGCAGTCCATCTGGTGGTCCTAACTATGGCTACACCTTC.

This chain uses TRBV6-1 with TRBJ2-3; D is unresolved. The germline gives CDR1 MNHNS, CDR2 SASEGT. The V gene lost 6 bases and the J gene lost 0 bases, with 4 bases spanning the gap. This CDR3 region has 12 residues. This chain's CDR3 is CASRRSTDTQYF. The CDR3 bases are TGTGCCAGCAGGAGGAGCACAGATACGCAGTATTTT.